This T cell receptor beta chain emerged from a study of cytomegalovirus exposure and HLA in healthy donors. Study-wide results and limits: Per a later analysis, HLA-associated TCR beta chains showed more clonal expansion than other, equally common TCR beta chains. V- and J-gene trimming of TCR beta was linked (in a later analysis) to a missense DCLRE1C variant. Fewer than 20,000 TCR beta sequences were associated with HLA alleles at 0.05 false discovery rate in a later analysis.

Use of 60 Vbeta and 13 Jbeta primers characterized the PCR. Only in-frame clones appear in the TCRdb table, and some are missing; sequencing was by immunoSEQ multiplex PCR. This repertoire includes 85,000 to 110,000 clones. V shed 4 bases and J 7 bases; nucleotides not matched to a gene: 8. The germline gives CDR1 SNHLY, CDR2 FYNNEI. The CDR3 is 15 amino acids. A word on this clone: The antigen is not known.

Donors counted as nominally healthy when sampled, yet unrecorded immune exposures were likely. The receptor comes from a man aged 35-49 years in good health and CMV-seronegative. Sequenced sample: PBMCs. The rearrangement joins TRBV2 to TRBJ2-1, with TRBD2 identical over 9 bases. The CDR3 spells CASSASGGGANEQFF. For the CDR3, the DNA is TGTGCCAGCAGTGCATCTGGCGGGGGGGCAAATGAGCAGTTCTTC.